This T cell receptor (beta chain) was identified in a study of cytomegalovirus exposure and HLA in healthy donors. On the study more broadly: The same platform used for the 500 to 850 first-cohort repertoires was also used for the approximately 120 validation repertoires, as a later analysis reported.

Turning to this clone: The antigen is not known.

Libraries were prepared by immunoSEQ multiplex PCR; TCRdb keeps only in-frame clonotypes and omits some of them. The sample holds 130,000 or so clones, about 90% seen once. Findings and limits, study-wide: It was reported that the classifier diagnosed cytomegalovirus status with high specificity and sensitivity in both the original and validation cohorts. Subsequent analysis showed first-cohort TCR clusters tending to co-occur in some 110 validation repertoires.

An approximately 130-subject validation cohort, separate from the approximately 720-subject first cohort, supplied the donors. The origin of this receptor is a woman aged 18-35 years in good health and CMV-seronegative. The sequenced material came from PBMCs.

CDR3 region: CASSDLPSESTDTQYF. Here the CDR3 DNA reads TGTGCCAGCAGTGACTTGCCTAGCGAGTCGACAGATACGCAGTATTTT. V gene TRBV6-4 combines with J gene TRBJ2-3, with a possible D match to TRBD2 (6 bases). From germline, CDR1 is MRHNA and CDR2 SNTAGT. This CDR3 contains 16 residues. V dropped 1 base and J dropped 3 bases, with 14 bases sitting between them.